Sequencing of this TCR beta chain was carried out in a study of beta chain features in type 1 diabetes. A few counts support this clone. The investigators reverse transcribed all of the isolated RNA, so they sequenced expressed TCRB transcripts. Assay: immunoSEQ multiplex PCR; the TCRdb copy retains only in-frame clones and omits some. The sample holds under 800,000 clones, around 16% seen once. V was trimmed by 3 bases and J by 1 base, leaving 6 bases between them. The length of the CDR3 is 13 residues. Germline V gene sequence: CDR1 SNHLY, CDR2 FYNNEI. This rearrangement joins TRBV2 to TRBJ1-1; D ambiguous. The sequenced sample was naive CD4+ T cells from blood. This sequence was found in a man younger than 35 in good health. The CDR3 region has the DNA TGTGCCAGCAGTGATTTTAGGAACACTGAAGCTTTCTTT. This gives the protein CASSDFRNTEAFF.